This TCR beta chain originates from a study of blood T cell repertoires in COVID-19. Profiling relied on immunoSEQ multiplex PCR, and the TCRdb table lists in-frame clones only, not all of them. Here the sample spans 110,000 to 150,000 clones, less than 80% being singletons. The source is a man in his sixties with acute or convalescent COVID-19. The sequenced material came from peripheral blood.

The CDR3 sequence: CASSLDSPYEQYF. CDR3 nucleotide sequence: TGTGCCAGCAGTTTAGACAGTCCCTACGAGCAGTACTTC. The chain carries TRBV28 and TRBJ2-7; a weak D match, TRBD1 (5 bases). From germline, CDR1 is MDHEN and CDR2 SYDVKM. Trimming took 2 bases from V and 2 from J, leaving 7 bases between them. There are 13 residues in the CDR3.